What follows describes a single T cell receptor (beta chain). Antigen specificity is unknown. Trimming took 5 bases from V and 6 from J; bases not matched to a gene: 4. CDR3 length equals 13 residues. Germline V gene lookup returns CDR1 SEHNR and CDR2 FQNEAQ (reference sequence). TCRdb reanalysed the reads using MiXCR and keeps one entry per CDR3 protein. The sample consists of hundreds of thousands of distinct CDR3 sequences, less than 35% of them appearing once. The data stem from a study of T cell repertoires in cytomegalovirus infection. Study-level findings and limits: Cumulated frequencies of public TCR beta families served to identify carriers of CMV plus the relevant HLA.

The gene calls are TRBV7-9 and TRBJ2-1; TRBD1 matches at 7 bases. The clonotype originates from a human donor in good health (CMV status not recorded). Some clones in this sample may be carry-over from other donors' samples. Sequences were derived from cultured CD8+ T cells from PBMCs, sampled from culture after CMV antigen stimulation. CDR3 in DNA: TGTGCCAGCAGCATGGGACAGATCAATGAGCAGTTCTTC. Protein sequence: CASSMGQINEQFF. The whole variable domain, filled in from reference TRBV7-9 and TRBJ2-1, reads DTGVSQNPRHKITKRGQNVTFRCDPISEHNRLYWYRQTLGQGPEFLTYFQNEAQLEKSRLLSDRFSAERPKGSFSTLEIQRTEQGDSAMYLCASSMGQINEQFFGPGTRLTVL.